The 16 T cell receptor beta chains presented below share a single source sample, sequenced in a study of shared clonotypes between healthy human individuals. TCRdb's table, derived via immunoSEQ multiplex PCR, lists solely in-frame clones and lacks some. The profile shows fewer than 1.6 million clones, 98% of them singletons. Sample: naive CD4+ T cells sorted from blood. Indicated subset: CD45RA+ positively selected. These TCRs come from a man aged 25-45 years in good health.

This clone was seen a single time. This rearrangement joins TRBV16 to TRBJ2-7; D might be TRBD2 (5 bases). Germline V gene lookup returns CDR1 KGHSY and CDR2 FQNENV. V was pared by 5 bases and J by 3 bases, with 8 bases between. The CDR3 runs to 12 residues. The CDR3 DNA is TGTGCCAGCAGCTTGAGCGGCTACGAGCAGTACTTC. As protein: CASSLSGYEQYF.

The J gene is TRBJ2-1, the V gene TRBV5-1; 14 bases line up with TRBD2. J lost 3 bases, V lost 3 bases, and 5 bases had no gene match. Germline V gene data show CDR1 as SGHRS and CDR2 as YFSETQ. This CDR3 comprises 17 residues. CDR3 sequence: CASSSGTSGGNYNEQFF. CDR3 nucleotide sequence: TGCGCCAGCAGCTCCGGGACTAGCGGGGGAAACTACAATGAGCAGTTCTTC.

The chain links TRBV7-2 to TRBJ1-1; D is perhaps TRBD1 (5 bases). This CDR3 comprises 13 residues. In germline, CDR1 is SGHTA, CDR2 FQGNSA. V gave up 0 bases and J gave up 5 bases, with 7 bases separating them. CDR3 loop: CASSLATVTEAFF. The CDR3 DNA follows: TGTGCCAGCAGCTTAGCGACAGTAACTGAAGCTTTCTTT.

The chain has TRBV6-5 and TRBJ2-4; TRBD1 agrees at 9 bases. The V gene end was trimmed by 6 bases and the J gene end by 1 base; junction bases not matched to a gene: 4. The length of the CDR3 is 15 residues. Germline CDR1 reads MNHEY; CDR2 reads SVGAGI. This CDR3 is CASRGQGTAKNIQYF. The DNA for the CDR3 is TGTGCCAGCAGGGGACAGGGAACGGCCAAAAACATTCAGTACTTC.

This chain connects TRBV27 to TRBJ2-5; possibly TRBD2 for D (6 bases). Looked up from germline, CDR1 is MNHEY and CDR2 is SMNVEV (reference sequence). Trimming left V 5 bases short and J 5 bases short, with 18 bases between. The CDR3 runs 15 residues. In DNA form, the CDR3 reads TGTGCCAGCAGTCTGGGACTCGGGACGATTGAGACCCAGTACTTC. Its translation: CASSLGLGTIETQYF.

There are a few counts of this clone. The sample has other DNA sequences that encode this CDR3 too. The chain has TRBV2 and TRBJ2-3; D not certain. Germline CDR1 and CDR2: SNHLY and FYNNEI. Trimming shortened V by 5 bases and J by 2 bases, and 2 bases separated the two germline ends. CDR3 length equals 11 residues. CDR3 residues: CASSITDTQYF. CDR3 coding DNA: TGTGCCAGCAGTATCACAGATACGCAGTATTTT.

Written as DNA, the CDR3 is TGTGCCAGCAGCCTTAGACTGATAGTAGACACCGGGGAGCTGTTTTTT. This encodes CASSLRLIVDTGELFF. The chain joins TRBV5-6 to TRBJ2-2; unclear D gene. The CDR3 is made up of 16 amino acids. V was clipped by 4 bases and J by 3 bases, with 16 bases between them. Germline values: CDR1 SGHDT, CDR2 YYEEEE. Full variable domain (remainder filled in from reference TRBV5-6 and TRBJ2-2): DAGVTQSPTHLIKTRGQQVTLRCSPKSGHDTVSWYQQALGQGPQFIFQYYEEEERQRGNFPDRFSGHQFPNYSSELNVNALLLGDSALYLCASSLRLIVDTGELFFGEGSRLTVL.

V usage is TRBV9 and J usage is TRBJ1-2, with TRBD1 matching 7 bases. Trimming at V came to 2 bases and at J to 2 bases, leaving 9 bases not matched to a gene. The CDR3 spans 16 residues. CDR1 and CDR2 (germline): SGDLS, YYNGEE. The CDR3 DNA reads as TGTGCCAGCAGCGTGTTAAGGGGACAGCAGAACTATGGCTACACCTTC. Translating it yields CASSVLRGQQNYGYTF.

On this clone itself: The sample contains more than one DNA sequence encoding this CDR3. The V and J genes are TRBV7-7 and TRBJ2-5; 9 positions match TRBD1. This CDR3 is 14 amino acids long. Germline CDR1 SSHAT, CDR2 FNYEAQ (reference sequence). J gave up 1 base and V 4 bases, and 1 base lay outside the gene matches. DNA for the CDR3: TGTGCCAGCAGCTCGGACAGGGGCCAAGAGACCCAGTACTTC. Translated, it gives CASSSDRGQETQYF.

Remarks on this clone: The sample contains more than one DNA sequence encoding this CDR3. The chain has TRBV5-1 and TRBJ2-1, with a weak D call TRBD2 (5 bases). Trimming pared 4 bases from V and 5 bases from J, leaving 13 bases between. Germline assignment: CDR1 SGHRS and CDR2 YFSETQ. The CDR3 is 14 amino acids. The DNA of the CDR3 is TGCGCCAGCAGCCCCCCCCGGGGAGACAATGAGCAGTTCTTC. Encoded protein: CASSPPRGDNEQFF.

This chain connects TRBV14 to TRBJ2-7; TRBD1 is a possible D gene (6 bases). V was clipped by 3 bases and J by 0 bases, with 12 bases between them. This CDR3 region has 15 residues. In germline, CDR1 is SGHDN, CDR2 FVKESK. CDR3 amino acids: CASSHRGQRSYEQYF. The CDR3 DNA is TGTGCCAGCAGCCACCGCGGACAGCGCTCCTACGAGCAGTACTTC.

The chain couples TRBV7-6 to TRBJ2-5; tentative D call: TRBD2 (5 bases). Germline V gives CDR1 SGHVS, CDR2 FNYEAQ. Trimming pared 1 base from V and 7 bases from J, leaving 10 bases between. The CDR3 runs 13 residues. The DNA of the CDR3 is TGTGCCAGCAGCTTAGGAGGGTGGGGGACCCAGTACTTC. Residues: CASSLGGWGTQYF.

This chain uses TRBV10-2 with TRBJ2-5, with 11 bases aligning to TRBD1. Germline loops: CDR1 WSHSY, CDR2 SAAADI. V dropped 9 bases and J dropped 4; count of bases not matched to a gene: 10. There are 15 residues in the CDR3. CDR3 nucleotide sequence: TGCGCCAGTCGCTTCACCGGGACAGGGGGAGAGACCCAGTACTTC. This encodes CASRFTGTGGETQYF.

CDR3 in amino acids: CASGRTANTEAFF. In DNA, the CDR3 is TGTGCTAGCGGCAGGACAGCGAACACTGAAGCTTTCTTT. This chain links TRBV7-7 with TRBJ1-1; D possibly corresponds to TRBD1 (6 bases). This CDR3 has 13 residues. Germline CDR1 reads SSHAT; CDR2 reads FNYEAQ (reference sequence).

This sequence joins TRBV7-8 and TRBJ2-3, with TRBD2 matching 14 bases. V lost 2 bases and J lost 4; bases outside the gene matches: 2. Looked up from germline, CDR1 is SGHVS and CDR2 is FQNEAQ. The CDR3 runs 16 residues. In nucleotides, the CDR3 is TGTGCCAGCAGCTTACTGGGACTAGCGGGAGCAGATACGCAGTATTTT. Protein product: CASSLLGLAGADTQYF.

The sample holds one count of this clone. This chain connects TRBV7-9 to TRBJ2-1; 7 bases agree with TRBD2. The CDR3 consists of 18 residues. V dropped 1 base and J dropped 3; count of bases not matched to a gene: 12. The V gene's germline CDR1 is SEHNR and CDR2 FQNEAQ (reference sequence). CDR3 DNA sequence: TGTGCCAGCAGCTTAGAATTGTTTGCGGGAGACTACTACAATGAGCAGTTCTTC. Translated: CASSLELFAGDYYNEQFF.